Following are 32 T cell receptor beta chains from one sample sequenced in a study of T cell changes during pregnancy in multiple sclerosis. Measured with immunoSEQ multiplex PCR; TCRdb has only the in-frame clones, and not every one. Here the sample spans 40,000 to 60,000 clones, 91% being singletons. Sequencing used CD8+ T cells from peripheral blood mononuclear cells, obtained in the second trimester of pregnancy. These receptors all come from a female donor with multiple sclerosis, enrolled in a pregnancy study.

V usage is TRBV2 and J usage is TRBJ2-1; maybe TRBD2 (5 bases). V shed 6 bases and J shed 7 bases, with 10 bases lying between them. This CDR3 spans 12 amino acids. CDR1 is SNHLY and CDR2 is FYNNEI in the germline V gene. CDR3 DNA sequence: TGTGCCAGCAGCAATAGGAGGAATGAGCAGTTCTTC. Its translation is CASSNRRNEQFF.

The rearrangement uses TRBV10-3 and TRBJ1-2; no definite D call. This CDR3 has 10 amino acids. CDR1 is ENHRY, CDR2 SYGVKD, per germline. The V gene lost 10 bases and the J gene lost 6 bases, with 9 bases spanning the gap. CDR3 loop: CATRLDGYTF. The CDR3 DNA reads TGTGCCACCAGACTAGATGGCTACACCTTC.

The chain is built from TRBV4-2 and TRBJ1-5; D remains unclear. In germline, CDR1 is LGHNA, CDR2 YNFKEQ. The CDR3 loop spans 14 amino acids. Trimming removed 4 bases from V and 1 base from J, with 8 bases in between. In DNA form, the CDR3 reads TGTGCCAGCAGCCCTCCGGGGAGCAATCAGCCCCAGCATTTT. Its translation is CASSPPGSNQPQHF.

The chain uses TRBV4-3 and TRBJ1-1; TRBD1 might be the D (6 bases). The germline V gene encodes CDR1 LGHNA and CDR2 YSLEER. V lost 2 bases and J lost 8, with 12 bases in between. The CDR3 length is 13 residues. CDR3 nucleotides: TGCGCCAGCAGCCAACAAATTGGACAGGAAGCTTTCTTT. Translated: CASSQQIGQEAFF.

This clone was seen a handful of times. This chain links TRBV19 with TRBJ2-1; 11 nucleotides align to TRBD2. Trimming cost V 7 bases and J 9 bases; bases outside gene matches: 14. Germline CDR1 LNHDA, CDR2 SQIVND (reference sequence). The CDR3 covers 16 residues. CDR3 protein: CASKSHLAGGSGEQFF. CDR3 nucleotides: TGTGCCAGTAAATCCCACCTAGCGGGGGGTTCCGGTGAGCAGTTCTTC. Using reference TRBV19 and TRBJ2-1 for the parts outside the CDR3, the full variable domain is DGGITQSPKYLFRKEGQNVTLSCEQNLNHDAMYWYRQDPGQGLRLIYYSQIVNDFQKGDIAEGYSVSREKKESFPLTVTSAQKNPTAFYLCASKSHLAGGSGEQFFGPGTRLTVL.

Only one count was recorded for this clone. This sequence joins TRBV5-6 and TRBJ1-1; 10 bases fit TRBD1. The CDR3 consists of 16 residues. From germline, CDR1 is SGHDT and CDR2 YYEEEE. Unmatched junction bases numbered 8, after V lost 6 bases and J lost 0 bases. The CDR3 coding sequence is TGTGCCAGCAAATGGGACAGGGGTGGAATGAACACTGAAGCTTTCTTT. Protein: CASKWDRGGMNTEAFF.

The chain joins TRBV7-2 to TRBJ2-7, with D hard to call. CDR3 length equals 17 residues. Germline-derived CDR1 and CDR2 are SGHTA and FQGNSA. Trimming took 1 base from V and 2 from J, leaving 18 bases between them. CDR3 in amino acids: CASSLDGGFPPTYEQYF. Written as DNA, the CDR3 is TGTGCCAGCAGCTTAGATGGCGGATTCCCTCCTACCTACGAGCAGTACTTC.

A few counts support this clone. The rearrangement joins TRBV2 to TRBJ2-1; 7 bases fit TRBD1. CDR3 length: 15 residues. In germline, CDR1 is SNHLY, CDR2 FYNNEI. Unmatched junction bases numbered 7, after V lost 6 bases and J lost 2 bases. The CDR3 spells CASSPTGMAYNEQFF. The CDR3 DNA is TGTGCCAGCAGCCCGACAGGGATGGCCTACAATGAGCAGTTCTTC.

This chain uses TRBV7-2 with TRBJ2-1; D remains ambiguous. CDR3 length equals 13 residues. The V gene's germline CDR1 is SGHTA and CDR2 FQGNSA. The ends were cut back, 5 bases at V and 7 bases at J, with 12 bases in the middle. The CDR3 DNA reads TGTGCCAGCAGCAACCCCCCCCGGAATGAGCAGTTCTTC. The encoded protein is CASSNPPRNEQFF.

The CDR3 is CASSPDRGDTEAFF. The DNA for the CDR3 is TGCGCCAGCAGTCCAGACAGGGGAGACACTGAAGCTTTCTTT. This chain uses TRBV4-3 with TRBJ1-1; 8 nucleotides line up with TRBD1. CDR1 is LGHNA and CDR2 is YSLEER in the germline V gene. The length of the CDR3 is 14 residues. Germline trimming cut 6 bases from V and 3 bases from J; bases unmatched to any gene: 6.

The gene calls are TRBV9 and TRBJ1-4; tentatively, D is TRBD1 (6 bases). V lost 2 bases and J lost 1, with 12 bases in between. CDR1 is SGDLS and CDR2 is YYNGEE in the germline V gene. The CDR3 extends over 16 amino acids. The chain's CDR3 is CASSVHREGTNEKLFF. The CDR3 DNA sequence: TGTGCCAGCAGCGTTCACAGGGAGGGAACTAATGAAAAACTGTTTTTT.

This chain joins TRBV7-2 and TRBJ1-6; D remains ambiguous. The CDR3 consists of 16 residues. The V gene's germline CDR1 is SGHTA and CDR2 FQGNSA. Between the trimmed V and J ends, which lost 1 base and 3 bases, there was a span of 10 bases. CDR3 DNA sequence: TGTGCCAGCAGCTTAGGGCTGGCGGACTATAATTCACCCCTCCACTTT. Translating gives CASSLGLADYNSPLHF.

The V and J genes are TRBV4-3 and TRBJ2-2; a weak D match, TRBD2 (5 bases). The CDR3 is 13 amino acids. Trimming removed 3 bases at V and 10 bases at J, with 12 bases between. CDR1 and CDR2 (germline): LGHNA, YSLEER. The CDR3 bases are TGCGCCAGCAGCCAGAACTGGGGAGAGGAGCTGTTTTTT. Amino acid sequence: CASSQNWGEELFF.

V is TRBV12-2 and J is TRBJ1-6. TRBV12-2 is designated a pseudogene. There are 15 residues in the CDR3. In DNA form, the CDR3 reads TGTGCAAGTCGCTTCCCGGGAATTGGTAATTCACCCCTCCACTTT. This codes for CASRFPGIGNSPLHF.

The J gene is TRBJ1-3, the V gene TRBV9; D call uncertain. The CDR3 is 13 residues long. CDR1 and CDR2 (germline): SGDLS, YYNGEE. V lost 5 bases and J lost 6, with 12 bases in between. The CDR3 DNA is TGTGCCAGCAGTGCCCGGGTGGAAAACACCATATATTTT. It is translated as CASSARVENTIYF.

The CDR3 DNA reads as TGTGCCAGCAGTCGCCACCCTCCGACTAGCGGGGGGCCCACAGATACGCAGTATTTT. Translating gives CASSRHPPTSGGPTDTQYF. The rearrangement joins TRBV28 to TRBJ2-3; 13 bases are a match to TRBD2. There are 19 residues in the CDR3. The germline gives CDR1 MDHEN, CDR2 SYDVKM. Losses at the gene ends were 5 bases for V and 2 bases for J; bases not matched to a gene: 13.

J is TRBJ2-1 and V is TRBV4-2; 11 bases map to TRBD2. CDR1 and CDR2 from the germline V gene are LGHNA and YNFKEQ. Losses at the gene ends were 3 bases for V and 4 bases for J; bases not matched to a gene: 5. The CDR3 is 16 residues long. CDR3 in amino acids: CASSHAGTSGYNEQFF. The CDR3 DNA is TGTGCCAGCAGCCATGCCGGGACTAGCGGTTACAATGAGCAGTTCTTC.

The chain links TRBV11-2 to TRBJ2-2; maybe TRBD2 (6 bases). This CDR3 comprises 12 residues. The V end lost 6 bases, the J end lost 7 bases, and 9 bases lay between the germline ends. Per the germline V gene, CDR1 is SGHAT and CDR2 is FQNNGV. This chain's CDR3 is CASRAAGGELFF. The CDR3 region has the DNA TGTGCCAGCAGGGCAGCGGGCGGGGAGCTGTTTTTT.

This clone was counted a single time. In DNA form, the CDR3 reads TGTGCCAGCAGTTACACCGGGGGTCATCAGCCCCAGCATTTT. Translation gives CASSYTGGHQPQHF. This chain connects TRBV6-8 to TRBJ1-5, with a weak D call TRBD1 (5 bases). V lost 2 bases and J 5 bases, leaving 10 bases between the germline ends. Germline V gene sequence: CDR1 MNHGY, CDR2 SAAAGT. The CDR3 contains 14 residues.

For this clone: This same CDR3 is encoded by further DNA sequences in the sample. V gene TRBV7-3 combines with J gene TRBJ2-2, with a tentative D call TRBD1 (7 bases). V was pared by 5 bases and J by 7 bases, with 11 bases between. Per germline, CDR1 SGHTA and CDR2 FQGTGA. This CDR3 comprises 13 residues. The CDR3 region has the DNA TGTGCCAGCAGCCCAGGGGGGAGCGGGGAGCTGTTTTTT. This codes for CASSPGGSGELFF.

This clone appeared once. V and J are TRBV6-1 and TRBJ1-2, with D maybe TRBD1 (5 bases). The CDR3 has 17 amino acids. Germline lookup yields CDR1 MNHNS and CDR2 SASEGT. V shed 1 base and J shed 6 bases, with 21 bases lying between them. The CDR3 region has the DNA TGTGCCAGCAGTGAAGAACAAGGGGTGAAGCTATTTCATGGCTACACCTTC. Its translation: CASSEEQGVKLFHGYTF.

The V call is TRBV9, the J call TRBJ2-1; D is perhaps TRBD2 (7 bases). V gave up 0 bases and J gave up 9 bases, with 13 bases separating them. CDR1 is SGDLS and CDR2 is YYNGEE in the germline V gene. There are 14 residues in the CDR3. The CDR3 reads CASSVVGGLSEQFF. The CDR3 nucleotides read TGTGCCAGCAGCGTAGTCGGGGGGCTCAGTGAGCAGTTCTTC.

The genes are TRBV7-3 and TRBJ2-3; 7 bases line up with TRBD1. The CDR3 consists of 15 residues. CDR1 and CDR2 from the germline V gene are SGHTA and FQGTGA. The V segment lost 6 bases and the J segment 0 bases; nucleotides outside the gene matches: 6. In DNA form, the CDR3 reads TGTGCCAGCAGTCCGACAGGGTTCAGCACAGATACGCAGTATTTT. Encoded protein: CASSPTGFSTDTQYF.

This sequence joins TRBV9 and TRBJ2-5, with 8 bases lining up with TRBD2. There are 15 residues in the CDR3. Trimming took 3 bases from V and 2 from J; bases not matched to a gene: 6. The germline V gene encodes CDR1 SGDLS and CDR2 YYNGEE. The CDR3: CASSESGTRQETQYF. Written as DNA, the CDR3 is TGTGCCAGCAGCGAATCCGGGACTAGACAAGAGACCCAGTACTTC.

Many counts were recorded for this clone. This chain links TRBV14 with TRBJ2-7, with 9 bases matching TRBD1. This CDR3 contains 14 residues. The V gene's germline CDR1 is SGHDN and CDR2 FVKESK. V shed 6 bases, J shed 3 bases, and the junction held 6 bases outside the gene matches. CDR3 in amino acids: CASRGQGPRYEQYF. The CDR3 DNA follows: TGTGCCAGCAGGGGACAGGGCCCTCGCTACGAGCAGTACTTC.

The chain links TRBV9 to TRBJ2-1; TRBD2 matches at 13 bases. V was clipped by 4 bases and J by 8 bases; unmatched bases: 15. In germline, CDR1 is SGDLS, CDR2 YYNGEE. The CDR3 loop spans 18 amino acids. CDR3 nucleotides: TGTGCCAGCAGCAGGATGGGACTAGCGGGGAATACGCTCGATGAGCAGTTCTTC. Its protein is CASSRMGLAGNTLDEQFF.

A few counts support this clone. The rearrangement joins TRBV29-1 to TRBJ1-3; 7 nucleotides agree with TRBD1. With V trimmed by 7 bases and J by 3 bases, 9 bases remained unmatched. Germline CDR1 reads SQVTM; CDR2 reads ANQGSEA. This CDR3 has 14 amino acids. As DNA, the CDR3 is TGCAGCGCGTCAACAGGGGCGGGTGGAAACACCATATATTTT. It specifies CSASTGAGGNTIYF. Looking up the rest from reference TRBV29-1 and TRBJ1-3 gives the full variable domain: SAVISQKPSRDICQRGTSLTIQCQVDSQVTMMFWYRQQPGQSLTLIATANQGSEATYESGFVIDKFPISRPNLTFSTLTVSNMSPEDSSIYLCSASTGAGGNTIYFGEGSWLTVV.

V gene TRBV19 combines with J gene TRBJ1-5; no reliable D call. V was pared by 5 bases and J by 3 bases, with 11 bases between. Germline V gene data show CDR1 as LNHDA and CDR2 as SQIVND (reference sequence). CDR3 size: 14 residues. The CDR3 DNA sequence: TGTGCCAGTAGTGCGTCGCTTACCAATCAGCCCCAGCATTTT. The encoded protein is CASSASLTNQPQHF.

The CDR3 bases are TGTGCCAGCATTCGAATTGGAGAAGAGACCCAGTACTTC. This codes for CASIRIGEETQYF. This chain uses TRBV6-1 with TRBJ2-5; D not resolved. The germline gives CDR1 MNHNS, CDR2 SASEGT. The CDR3 covers 13 residues. Trimming removed 7 bases at V and 3 bases at J, with 12 bases between.

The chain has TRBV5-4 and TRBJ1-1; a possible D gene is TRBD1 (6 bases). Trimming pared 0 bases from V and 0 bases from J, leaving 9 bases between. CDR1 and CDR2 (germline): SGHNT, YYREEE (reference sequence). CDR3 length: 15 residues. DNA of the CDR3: TGTGCCAGCAGCTTGGTTGCAGGGGTGAACACTGAAGCTTTCTTT. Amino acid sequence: CASSLVAGVNTEAFF.

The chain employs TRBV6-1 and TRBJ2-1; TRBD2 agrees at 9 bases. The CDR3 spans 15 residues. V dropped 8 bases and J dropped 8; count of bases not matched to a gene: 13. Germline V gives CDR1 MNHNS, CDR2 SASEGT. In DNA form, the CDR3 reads TGTGCCAGCGGCGGTTTGCGGGGGGGTCTTGATGAGCAGTTCTTC. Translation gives CASGGLRGGLDEQFF.

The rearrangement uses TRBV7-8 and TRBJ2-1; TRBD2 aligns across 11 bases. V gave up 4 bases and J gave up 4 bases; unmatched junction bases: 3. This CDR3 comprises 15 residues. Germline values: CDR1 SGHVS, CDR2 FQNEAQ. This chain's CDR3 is CASSSLAGAYNEQFF. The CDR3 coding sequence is TGTGCCAGCAGCTCACTAGCGGGGGCGTACAATGAGCAGTTCTTC.